This TCR beta chain comes out of a study of low-dose radiotherapy and immunotherapy resistance in tumors. About the research overall: Members of Cohort 2 were treated with 1 Gy per fraction every two weeks; their total was 13 Gy over 26 weeks.

Time point indicated: after trial treatment. Treatment indicated: LDRT plus nivolumab, ipilimumab, low-dose cyclophosphamide and aspirin (RACIN trial). Low-dose radiotherapy, low-dose cyclophosphamide, aspirin, ipilimumab and nivolumab were all given to the donors. Qualifying patients carried advanced solid tumors devoid of tumor-infiltrating lymphocytes. This clonotype was counted many times. TRAV and TRBV primers primed cDNA for both TCRalpha and TCRbeta. For amplifying TCRs, the PCR ran for about 20 cycles with Phusion, which was used together with a constant-region primer and the adapter on the V primers. Amplifying the isolated mRNA was done by in vitro transcription. Via MiXCR, TCRdb re-called the reads, giving one row per CDR3 protein. Among 85,000 to 95,000 distinct CDR3 sequences listed, less than 25% were seen once. The junction had 8 bases not matched to a gene; V was cut back by 4 bases and J by 5 bases. The CDR3 is made up of 15 amino acids. Germline assignment: CDR1 SGHRS and CDR2 YFSETQ.

The rearrangement joins TRBV5-1 to TRBJ2-5, with 10 bases fitting TRBD1. This specimen consisted of PBMCs, obtained after low-dose radiotherapy plus immunotherapy. The sequence came from a female donor with ovarian cancer. CDR3 bases: TGCGCCAGCAGCCCCGGACAGGGGGGTTTGGAGACCCAGTACTTC. Protein: CASSPGQGGLETQYF.